The 7 T cell receptor beta chains given below trace back to one sample, sequenced in a study of T cell responses to AZD1222 COVID-19 vaccine. Assay: immunoSEQ multiplex PCR; the TCRdb copy retains only in-frame clones and omits some. The sample shows roughly 140,000 clones, more than 70% of them seen only once. Sample: peripheral blood, taken on day 0 of AZD1222 vaccination. These TCRs come from an adult in good health.

The J gene is TRBJ1-5, the V gene TRBV19, with D possibly matching TRBD1 (5 bases). V shed 7 bases and J shed 1 base, with 14 bases lying between them. The germline V gene encodes CDR1 LNHDA and CDR2 SQIVND (reference sequence). The CDR3 covers 15 residues. The CDR3 is CASKPGLLSNQPQHF. The CDR3 DNA sequence: TGTGCCAGTAAGCCGGGACTTCTCAGCAATCAGCCCCAGCATTTT.

This clone is a singleton in its sample. This chain uses TRBV13 with TRBJ2-1; maybe TRBD1 (5 bases). V was pared by 0 bases and J by 5 bases, with 11 bases between. Per germline, CDR1 PRHDT and CDR2 FYEKMQ (reference sequence). This CDR3 has 15 residues. The CDR3 spells CASSLGRLGDNEQFF. The CDR3 DNA follows: TGTGCCAGCAGCTTAGGCCGGCTAGGGGACAATGAGCAGTTCTTC.

The chain links TRBV15 to TRBJ2-3; TRBD2 matches 10 bases. The V gene's germline CDR1 is LNHNV and CDR2 YYDKDF (reference sequence). The length of the CDR3 is 16 residues. With V trimmed by 3 bases and J by 6 bases, 9 bases remained unmatched. Here the CDR3 DNA reads TGTGCCACCAGCAGGGCACTAGCGGGGTTACCCGATACGCAGTATTTT. Translated: CATSRALAGLPDTQYF.

The rearrangement links TRBV5-5 to TRBJ2-7, with 10 bases identical to TRBD2. Germline CDR1 SGHKS, CDR2 YYEKEE (reference sequence). There are 17 residues in the CDR3. J was trimmed by 2 bases and V by 6 bases; bases with no gene match: 14. Here the CDR3 DNA reads TGTGCCAGCACCCTGGCCCCAACTAGCGGGGCCCCCTACGAGCAGTACTTC. Protein product: CASTLAPTSGAPYEQYF.

The chain links TRBV19 to TRBJ1-5; TRBD1 is a possible D gene (5 bases). CDR3 length: 16 residues. The germline CDR1 and CDR2 sequences are LNHDA and SQIVND (reference sequence). Trimming removed 3 bases from V and 3 bases from J, with 15 bases in between. The CDR3 reads CASSIPPRANNQPQHF. The CDR3, as DNA: TGTGCCAGTAGTATCCCCCCCAGGGCCAACAATCAGCCCCAGCATTTT.

This clone was observed a few times. The chain couples TRBV19 to TRBJ1-5; D is uncertain. The CDR3 totals 15 residues. Trimming pared 6 bases from V and 5 bases from J, leaving 17 bases between. Germline CDR1 LNHDA, CDR2 SQIVND (reference sequence). The CDR3 DNA reads TGTGCCAGTAGCTTCAGAGAGGGCGGACATCAGCCCCAGCATTTT. Amino acids: CASSFREGGHQPQHF.

The chain employs TRBV29-1 and TRBJ1-1; 8 nucleotides align to TRBD1. Germline CDR1 is SQVTM and CDR2 is ANQGSEA. CDR3 length equals 13 residues. Trimming removed 4 bases from V and 3 bases from J; junction bases left unmatched: 4. The CDR3 nucleotides are TGCAGCGTTGGCAGGGGGCAGGACACTGAAGCTTTCTTT. It is translated as CSVGRGQDTEAFF.